This note documents a single T cell receptor (beta chain) sequence. In the original analysis: Amplifying reference gene primers gave estimates of nucleated cell counts. Only in-frame clones appear in the TCRdb table, and some are missing; sequencing was by immunoSEQ multiplex PCR. That table supplies the V and J calls and clone size; D and trimming were determined from the DNA. The sample lists some 130,000 clones; 70% to 90% were seen once. The ends were cut back, 2 bases at V and 8 bases at J, with 15 bases in the middle. Germline V CDR1 and CDR2: MDHEN, SYDVKM. This CDR3 region has 14 residues. This sample was taken from a study of blood T cell repertoires in COVID-19. Across the study: Both acute and convalescent COVID-19 samples were obtained from the United States, Italy and Spain. Sources were T cells, B-cell-depleted T cells, or PBMCs; the material itself was cDNA or gDNA.

Specimen: peripheral blood. This chain joins TRBV28 and TRBJ1-2; possibly TRBD1 for D (5 bases). The receptor was derived from a human donor in a cohort sampled during active COVID-19. CDR3: CASSLGGVMEGYTF. In DNA, the CDR3 is TGTGCCAGCAGTTTAGGAGGGGTTATGGAGGGCTACACCTTC.